The sequence of this T cell receptor beta chain was determined in a study of neurological immune-mediated disorders. Study-level background: Among around 34 multiple sclerosis patients, roughly 31 were relapsing-remitting and 3 were secondary progressive.

Study observations and caveats: Multiple sclerosis was found to have the least TCR clonal expansion, below healthy controls, and HTLV-1-associated myelopathy the most. Neither clinical nor MRI features were found to be associated with the multiple sclerosis repertoire cluster.

Over 170 million TCR-beta sequences from 15-18 subjects came out of each sequencing run. MiXCR, applied by TCRdb to the 5' RACE reads, yields one record per CDR3 protein. Among tens of thousands of distinct CDR3 sequences listed, approximately 4.6% were seen once. Time point reported: longitudinal time-point 3. This clonotype was detected ten times or more. Its target is unknown. CDR1 MRHNA and CDR2 SNTAGT come from the germline V gene. V was shortened by 3 bases and J by 8 bases, with 14 bases between the two germline ends. There are 14 residues in the CDR3. The V and J genes are TRBV6-4 and TRBJ2-1; perhaps TRBD2 as D (7 bases). The TCR originated in a woman aged 60-70 years with multiple sclerosis. Sequencing was carried out using PBMCs. The DNA of the CDR3 is TGTGCCAGCAGTGATGAGGGGGGGTTCGATGAGCAGTTCTTC. This sequence encodes CASSDEGGFDEQFF.